A single sample gave rise to the 23 T cell receptor beta chains below, sequenced in a study of T cell repertoires in cytomegalovirus infection. TCRdb independently ran MiXCR on the reads; one entry per CDR3 protein. Altogether under 800,000 distinct CDR3 sequences are present, 20% to 25% being singletons, with the ten largest covering around 7.6%. The sequencing input was CD8+ T cells from PBMCs. These receptors were collected from a human donor in good health (CMV status not recorded). Some clones in this sample may be carry-over from other donors' samples.

Remarks on this clonotype: Possible read error: a much larger clone is one base away. The V and J genes are TRBV6-6 and TRBJ1-6; the match to TRBD1 covers 7 bases. CDR3 length: 15 amino acids. Germline V gene lookup returns CDR1 MNHNY and CDR2 SVGAGI (reference sequence). The chain's CDR3 is CASSYRQGVHSPPHF. CDR3 sequence (DNA): TGTGCCAGCAGTTACCGGCAGGGGGTCCATTCACCCCCCCACTTT.

The chain recombines TRBV29-1 with TRBJ2-1, with 14 bases fitting TRBD2. CDR3 length equals 19 residues. The ends lost 3 bases at V and 2 bases at J; junction bases unmatched: 12. CDR1 and CDR2 from the germline V gene are SQVTM and ANQGSEA. The CDR3 DNA is TGCAGCGTTGATCTCGGACTAGCGGGGGGACACCGTACCTACAATGAGCAGTTCTTC. The encoded protein is CSVDLGLAGGHRTYNEQFF.

The sample holds many counts of this clonotype. The CDR3 here is CASSYSPGTAEANYGYTF. DNA for the CDR3: TGTGCCAGCAGTTACTCGCCCGGGACAGCAGAGGCTAACTATGGCTACACCTTC. V gene TRBV6-6 combines with J gene TRBJ1-2, with 7 bases identical to TRBD1. Germline CDR1 and CDR2: MNHNY and SVGAGI (reference sequence). This CDR3 comprises 18 residues. After removal of 0 bases from V and 0 bases from J, the junction contained 10 bases not matched to a gene.

This clonotype was seen at least ten times. The V gene is TRBV28, the J gene TRBJ1-2; 9 nucleotides line up with TRBD1. The CDR3 is 14 residues long. Germline CDR1 MDHEN, CDR2 SYDVKM. V shed 1 base, J shed 8 bases, and the junction held 5 bases outside the gene matches. CDR3 sequence reads: CASSLFTGGFGYTF. CDR3 sequence (DNA): TGTGCCAGCAGTTTATTTACAGGGGGCTTCGGCTACACCTTC.

V usage is TRBV11-3 and J usage is TRBJ1-1; 7 nucleotides match TRBD1. Germline values: CDR1 SGHNT, CDR2 YENEEA. Germline trimming cut 5 bases from V and 7 bases from J; bases unmatched to any gene: 10. The CDR3 has 14 residues. The CDR3 here is CASSHPGQFFEAFF. The DNA of the CDR3 is TGTGCCAGCAGCCATCCGGGACAGTTCTTTGAAGCTTTCTTT.

This clonotype was seen ten or more times. The CDR3 reads CASSLTGSQPQHF. The CDR3 coding sequence is TGTGCCAGCAGCTTGACAGGGAGTCAGCCCCAGCATTTT. The chain links TRBV5-6 to TRBJ1-5; perhaps TRBD1 as D (6 bases). Germline V gene data show CDR1 as SGHDT and CDR2 as YYEEEE. The CDR3 length is 13 residues. V lost 1 base and J lost 6, with 8 bases in between.

The sample holds many counts of this clonotype. V gene TRBV7-2 combines with J gene TRBJ2-3; 7 nucleotides line up with TRBD1. J lost 1 base, V lost 6 bases, and 7 bases had no gene match. Germline V lookup: CDR1 SGHTA, CDR2 FQGNSA. CDR3 length: 15 residues. CDR3 in amino acids: CASSYGQARTDTQYF. CDR3 coding DNA: TGTGCCAGCAGTTATGGACAGGCCCGCACAGATACGCAGTATTTT. Using reference TRBV7-2 and TRBJ2-3 for the parts outside the CDR3, the full variable domain is GAGVSQSPSNKVTEKGKDVELRCDPISGHTALYWYRQSLGQGLEFLIYFQGNSAPDKSGLPSDRFSAERTGGSVSTLTIQRTQQEDSAVYLCASSYGQARTDTQYFGPGTRLTVL.

This sequence joins TRBV6-2 or TRBV6-3 and TRBJ2-7, with 10 bases identical to TRBD2. The CDR3 runs to 15 residues. Germline loops: CDR1 MNHEY, CDR2 SVGEGT. V trimming: 5 bases; J trimming: 2 bases; junction bases outside the gene matches: 6. CDR3: CASSPLAGETYEQYV. Here the CDR3 DNA reads TGTGCCAGCAGTCCTCTAGCGGGGGAAACCTACGAGCAGTACGTC.

This clonotype was counted a few times. The chain is built from TRBV14 and TRBJ1-1; D is unresolved. The CDR3 totals 14 residues. CDR1 SGHDN and CDR2 FVKESK come from the germline V gene. V gave up 3 bases and J gave up 8 bases, with 16 bases separating them. As DNA, the CDR3 is TGTGCCAGCAGCCAGGAAGTCCGGACCGACGAAGCTTTCTTT. Protein product: CASSQEVRTDEAFF. The entire variable domain, with the rest obtained from reference TRBV14 and TRBJ1-1, is as follows: EAGVTQFPSHSVIEKGQTVTLRCDPISGHDNLYWYRRVMGKEIKFLLHFVKESKQDESGMPNNRFLAERTGGTYSTLKVQPAELEDSGVYFCASSQEVRTDEAFFGQGTRLTVV.

This clonotype showed up many times. V gene TRBV7-9 combines with J gene TRBJ2-5; a possible D gene is TRBD1 (6 bases). The CDR3 consists of 16 residues. The ends were cut back, 5 bases at V and 0 bases at J, with 16 bases in the middle. Germline V gene lookup returns CDR1 SEHNR and CDR2 FQNEAQ (reference sequence). CDR3 loop: CASSPLRGKYQETQYF. The DNA of the CDR3 is TGTGCCAGCAGCCCCCTCAGGGGAAAGTACCAAGAGACCCAGTACTTC.

Turning to this clonotype: Compared with germline, one end of the junction differs, possibly owing to a read error. This rearrangement joins TRBV7-4 to TRBJ2-5; D unclear. The V gene's germline CDR1 is SGHVT and CDR2 SQSDAQ. There are 13 residues in the CDR3. CDR3 in amino acids: CVSSLAVEETQYF. CDR3 nucleotides: TGTGTCAGCAGCTTGGCAGTTGAAGAGACCCAGTACTTC.

This clonotype was seen at least ten times. The gene calls are TRBV7-8 and TRBJ2-4; the D call may be TRBD1 or TRBD2 (5 bases each). The CDR3 has 12 residues. The V and J ends lost 3 bases and 10 bases respectively, with 10 bases between them. Germline loops: CDR1 SGHVS, CDR2 FQNEAQ. The CDR3 sequence: CASSFEGPIQYF. DNA of the CDR3: TGTGCCAGCAGCTTCGAGGGGCCGATTCAGTACTTC.

This clonotype was detected ten times or more. The chain employs TRBV7-9 and TRBJ1-2; D gene ambiguous. Per the germline V gene, CDR1 is SEHNR and CDR2 is FQNEAQ (reference sequence). There are 15 residues in the CDR3. Trimming removed 5 bases from V and 4 bases from J, with 17 bases in between. The CDR3 here is CASSAAAKESYGYTF. The CDR3 coding sequence is TGTGCCAGCAGCGCAGCGGCCAAGGAGAGCTATGGCTACACCTTC.

The J gene is TRBJ1-2, the V gene TRBV6-5; D gene unclear. Trimming left V 6 bases short and J 2 bases short, with 19 bases between. The CDR3 is 16 residues long. Per the germline V gene, CDR1 is MNHEY and CDR2 is SVGAGI. The CDR3 loop is CASSPGNLIPNYGYTF. For the CDR3, the DNA is TGTGCCAGCAGCCCGGGAAATCTAATTCCGAACTATGGCTACACCTTC.

This clonotype was seen more than once but under ten times. The chain is built from TRBV5-6 and TRBJ1-1; D not certain. CDR1 is SGHDT, CDR2 YYEEEE, per germline. CDR3 size: 12 residues. Trimming removed 4 bases at V and 5 bases at J, with 9 bases between. The CDR3 protein is CASSMHGTEAFF. The CDR3 DNA reads as TGTGCCAGCAGCATGCATGGTACTGAAGCTTTCTTT.

This clonotype was counted ten times or more. The chain links TRBV19 to TRBJ2-7; no definite D call. Deletions cut 1 base from V and 0 bases from J, with 13 bases between. CDR1 and CDR2 from the germline V gene are LNHDA and SQIVND (reference sequence). The CDR3 contains 16 residues. The CDR3 nucleotides are TGTGCCAGTAGTATAGGTATCCGTTCGAGCTCCTACGAGCAGTACTTC. Its translation is CASSIGIRSSSYEQYF.

This clonotype has a count of ten or more. The chain has TRBV7-9 and TRBJ2-1, with TRBD1 matching over 7 bases. The V gene end was trimmed by 2 bases and the J gene end by 12 bases; junction bases not matched to a gene: 7. CDR1 is SEHNR, CDR2 FQNEAQ, per germline (reference sequence). This CDR3 region has 13 residues. CDR3 coding DNA: TGTGCCAGCAGCTTACCAAGGGACAGAGGGCAGTTCTTC. Translating gives CASSLPRDRGQFF.

This chain connects TRBV29-1 to TRBJ1-2; 9 positions match TRBD1. The CDR3 has 12 amino acids. J gave up 6 bases and V 6 bases, and 5 bases lay outside the gene matches. CDR1 is SQVTM, CDR2 ANQGSEA, per germline. The CDR3 reads CSVARTGDGYTF. The CDR3 nucleotides are TGCAGCGTCGCGCGGACAGGGGATGGCTACACCTTC.

The CDR3 sequence: CASSFGTGGKNIQYF. The DNA for the CDR3 is TGTGCCAGCAGCTTTGGGACAGGAGGCAAAAACATTCAGTACTTC. The J gene is TRBJ2-4, the V gene TRBV7-9; 8 positions match TRBD1. This CDR3 contains 15 residues. Germline trimming cut 3 bases from V and 3 bases from J; bases unmatched to any gene: 4. From germline, CDR1 is SEHNR and CDR2 FQNEAQ (reference sequence).

This sequence joins TRBV29-1 and TRBJ2-4; D may be TRBD2 (5 bases). V shed 5 bases and J shed 0 bases, with 8 bases lying between them. The germline gives CDR1 SQVTM, CDR2 ANQGSEA. The CDR3 is 13 residues long. CDR3 in DNA: TGCAGCGTTAGCGCGGGAGCCAAAAACATTCAGTACTTC. Translation gives CSVSAGAKNIQYF.

This clonotype showed up many times. The chain links TRBV7-9 to TRBJ2-6; the D is unclear. V lost 5 bases, J lost 0 bases, and 8 bases lay in between. CDR1 is SEHNR and CDR2 is FQNEAQ in the germline V gene (reference sequence). The CDR3 length is 15 residues. In DNA form, the CDR3 reads TGTGCCAGCAGCCCGGAGAGCTCTGGGGCCAACGTCCTGACTTTC. Translated: CASSPESSGANVLTF.

The sample holds many counts of this clonotype. The chain has TRBV6-2 or TRBV6-3 and TRBJ2-1; 10 positions agree with TRBD2. Trimming at V came to 8 bases and at J to 3 bases, leaving 4 bases not matched to a gene. CDR3 length: 14 residues. CDR1 is MNHEY and CDR2 is SVGEGT in the germline V gene. The DNA for the CDR3 is TGTGCCAGCTCCATAGCGGGGGGCTACAATGAGCAGTTCTTC. Amino acid sequence: CASSIAGGYNEQFF.

The rearrangement joins TRBV14 to TRBJ2-5; D is tentatively TRBD1 or TRBD2 (5 bases each). Germline V gives CDR1 SGHDN, CDR2 FVKESK. The CDR3 contains 18 residues. Trimming stripped 5 bases from V and 1 base from J, with 23 bases between. In nucleotides, the CDR3 is TGTGCCAGCAGCGCGCGTTGGGGGTTGGGGACCGTCCAAGAGACCCAGTACTTC. It specifies CASSARWGLGTVQETQYF.